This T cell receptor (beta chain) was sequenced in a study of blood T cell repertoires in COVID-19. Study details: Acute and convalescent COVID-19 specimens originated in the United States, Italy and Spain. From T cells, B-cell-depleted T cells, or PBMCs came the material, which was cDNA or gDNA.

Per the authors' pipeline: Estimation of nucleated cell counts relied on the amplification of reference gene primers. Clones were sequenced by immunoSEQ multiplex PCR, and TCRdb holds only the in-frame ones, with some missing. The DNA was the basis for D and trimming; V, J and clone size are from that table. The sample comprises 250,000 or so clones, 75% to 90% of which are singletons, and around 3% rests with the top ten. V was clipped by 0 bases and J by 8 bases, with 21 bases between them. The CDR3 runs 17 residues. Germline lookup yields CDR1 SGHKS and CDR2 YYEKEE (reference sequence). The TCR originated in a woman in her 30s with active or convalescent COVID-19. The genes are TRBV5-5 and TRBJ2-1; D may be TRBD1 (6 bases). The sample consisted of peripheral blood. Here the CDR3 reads CASSLAGPDRFRDEQFF. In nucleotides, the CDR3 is TGTGCCAGCAGCTTGGCGGGACCCGACAGGTTCCGGGATGAGCAGTTCTTC.